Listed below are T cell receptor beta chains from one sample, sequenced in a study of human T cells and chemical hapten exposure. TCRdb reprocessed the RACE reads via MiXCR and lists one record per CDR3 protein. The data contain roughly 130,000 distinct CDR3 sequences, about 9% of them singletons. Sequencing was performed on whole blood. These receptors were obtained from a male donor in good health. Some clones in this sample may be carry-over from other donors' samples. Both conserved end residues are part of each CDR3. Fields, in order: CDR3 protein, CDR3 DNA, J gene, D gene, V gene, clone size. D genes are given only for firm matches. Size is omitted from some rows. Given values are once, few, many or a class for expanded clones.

CASSWDPADTGELFF TGTGCCAGCAGCTGGGACCCTGCCGACACCGGGGAGCTGTTTTTT TRBJ2-2 - TRBV7-9 many
CASSQPGRGGFGQFF TGTGCCAGCAGCCAACCGGGACGAGGAGGTTTCGGGCAGTTCTTC TRBJ2-1 - TRBV14 -
CASSLRDGNTEAFF TGTGCCAGCAGTTTAAGGGACGGCAACACTGAAGCTTTCTTT TRBJ1-1 - TRBV27 few
CASSFQGQDYEQYF TGTGCCAGCAGCTTTCAGGGACAGGACTACGAGCAGTACTTC TRBJ2-7 TRBD1 TRBV5-5 few
CASSPPRTSGLSYEQYF TGTGCCAGCAGCCCCCCGCGGACTAGCGGGCTATCCTACGAGCAGTACTTC TRBJ2-7 TRBD2 TRBV6-2/TRBV6-3 few
CASSPSPSGSYEQYF TGTGCCAGTAGCCCCTCGCCTAGCGGTTCCTACGAGCAGTACTTC TRBJ2-7 TRBD2 TRBV19 -
CASSSTGSATQETQYF TGCGCCAGCAGCTCGACAGGTTCAGCGACACAAGAGACCCAGTACTTC TRBJ2-5 - TRBV4-1 few
CASSHLNRGETQYF TGTGCCAGCAGCCATCTTAACAGGGGGGAGACCCAGTACTTC TRBJ2-5 TRBD1 TRBV14 many
CASSGIHPAQFF TGTGCCAGCAGCGGTATACACCCCGCGCAGTTCTTC TRBJ2-1 - TRBV12-3/TRBV12-4 -
CSVELRGRFNEQFF TGCAGCGTTGAATTAAGGGGGCGCTTCAATGAGCAGTTCTTC TRBJ2-1 TRBD1 TRBV29-1 -
CATSPGTGPASGNTIYF TGTGCCACCTCACCCGGGACAGGGCCGGCCTCTGGAAACACCATATATTTT TRBJ1-3 TRBD1 TRBV6-6 -
CASSEGDRSSYNSPLHF TGTGCCAGCAGTGAGGGGGACCGGAGCTCCTATAATTCACCCCTCCACTTT TRBJ1-6 - TRBV27 many
CASSLEGYRWAYNEQFF TGTGCCAGCAGCTTGGAGGGATATCGGTGGGCCTACAATGAGCAGTTCTTC TRBJ2-1 - TRBV5-5 -
CASSPRTGQSSYNSPLHF TGTGCCAGCAGCCCTAGGACAGGCCAGAGCTCCTATAATTCACCCCTCCACTTT TRBJ1-6 TRBD1 TRBV7-2 -
CASSQDTDSGSYNEQFF TGCGCCAGCAGCCAAGATACGGACTCCGGCTCCTACAATGAGCAGTTCTTC TRBJ2-1 - TRBV4-1 many
CASIWSAGMSSYNEQFF TGTGCCAGCATATGGAGTGCCGGGATGAGCTCCTACAATGAGCAGTTCTTC TRBJ2-1 - TRBV21-1 few
CSARDVGGVNGYTF TGCAGTGCTAGAGATGTAGGAGGGGTCAACGGCTACACCTTC TRBJ1-2 - TRBV20-1 many
CASSAGQADQPQHF TGTGCCAGCAGTGCAGGACAGGCGGATCAGCCCCAGCATTTT TRBJ1-5 TRBD1 TRBV2 -
CASSEREEGGYEQYF TGTGCCAGCAGTGAAAGGGAGGAAGGGGGCTACGAGCAGTACTTC TRBJ2-7 - TRBV6-1 few
CASSVVGATNEKLFF TGTGCCAGCAGCGTAGTGGGGGCAACTAATGAAAAACTGTTTTTT TRBJ1-4 - TRBV27 -
CASSPTRNNEQFF TGTGCCAGCAGCCCCACTAGAAACAATGAGCAGTTCTTC TRBJ2-1 - TRBV7-3 few
CASSREGRTTSEQYF TGTGCCAGTAGTAGGGAGGGACGCACGACCTCCGAGCAGTACTTC TRBJ2-7 TRBD2 TRBV19 few
CASSLGLAGQETQYF TGTGCCAGCAGTCTCGGACTAGCGGGGCAAGAGACCCAGTACTTC TRBJ2-5 TRBD2 TRBV2 many
CASSPVGTTNEKLFF TGTGCCAGCAGTCCCGTTGGGACAACTAATGAAAAACTGTTTTTT TRBJ1-4 - TRBV2 many
CASSLRGAGGRETQYF TGTGCCAGCAGCCTCCGGGGAGCGGGGGGGCGAGAGACCCAGTACTTC TRBJ2-5 TRBD2 TRBV7-3 many
CASSYEGNQPQHF TGCGCCAGCAGCTACGAAGGGAATCAGCCCCAGCATTTT TRBJ1-5 - TRBV5-1 many
CASSYSTPLRAADTQYF TGTGCCAGCAGTTACTCGACCCCTTTGCGGGCCGCAGATACGCAGTATTTT TRBJ2-3 - TRBV6-5 few
CASSLAPVGPKSLGNEQFF TGTGCCAGCAGCTTAGCCCCAGTCGGGCCGAAGTCTTTAGGCAATGAGCAGTTCTTC TRBJ2-1 - TRBV13 many
CASSLEGQGTDTQYF TGCGCCAGCAGCTTGGAGGGACAGGGCACAGATACGCAGTATTTT TRBJ2-3 TRBD1 TRBV5-1 many
CASSPKIVRGYEQYF TGTGCCAGCAGCCCTAAGATAGTAAGGGGCTACGAGCAGTACTTC TRBJ2-7 - TRBV7-2 few
CASSAPTGQQETQYF TGTGCCAGCAGCGCGCCGACAGGGCAGCAAGAGACCCAGTACTTC TRBJ2-5 TRBD1 TRBV9 many
CASSGYQETQYF TGTGCCAGCAGCGGTTACCAAGAGACCCAGTACTTC TRBJ2-5 - TRBV9 many
CASSLIDRESGYTF TGTGCCAGCAGCTTAATCGACAGGGAATCTGGCTACACCTTC TRBJ1-2 TRBD1 TRBV7-2 few
CASSEVNTEAFF TGTGCCAGCAGTGAAGTGAACACTGAAGCTTTCTTT TRBJ1-1 - TRBV25-1 few
CAIAPTTGELFF TGTGCCATCGCCCCGACCACCGGGGAGCTGTTTTTT TRBJ2-2 - TRBV10-3 -
CASSLAQGAQETQYF TGTGCCAGCAGCTTGGCCCAGGGGGCCCAAGAGACCCAGTACTTC TRBJ2-5 TRBD1 TRBV5-5 many
CASSQDGGANVLTF TGTGCCAGCAGCCAAGACGGTGGGGCCAACGTCCTGACTTTC TRBJ2-6 - TRBV3-1 few
CASSLGSGRGTGELFF TGTGCCAGCAGCTTAGGTAGCGGGAGAGGGACCGGGGAGCTGTTTTTT TRBJ2-2 TRBD2 TRBV11-3 -
CASSYRTVQETQYF TGTGCCAGCAGTTACCGGACAGTCCAAGAGACCCAGTACTTC TRBJ2-5 - TRBV6-2/TRBV6-3 few
CASSLELEIGNTIYF TGTGCCAGCAGCTTAGAGCTGGAGATTGGAAACACCATATATTTT TRBJ1-3 - TRBV7-9 -
CASSTRDRGTDTQYF TGTGCCAGTAGTACCCGGGACAGGGGTACAGATACGCAGTATTTT TRBJ2-3 TRBD1 TRBV19 few
CASSSGQVYEQYF TGTGCCAGCAGCTCCGGACAGGTCTACGAGCAGTACTTC TRBJ2-7 TRBD1 TRBV7-2 many
CASRGQGDSPLHF TGTGCCAGCAGGGGACAGGGGGATTCACCCCTCCACTTT TRBJ1-6 TRBD1 TRBV12-3/TRBV12-4 many
CASTRASGASYEQYF TGTGCCAGCACTCGGGCTAGCGGGGCATCCTACGAGCAGTACTTC TRBJ2-7 TRBD2 TRBV6-5 -
CASSGTGYRLAGGGAGELFF TGTGCCAGCAGTGGGACAGGGTATAGACTAGCGGGAGGAGGTGCCGGGGAGCTGTTTTTT TRBJ2-2 TRBD2 TRBV2 few
CASSQEGTGMPSEQYF TGCGCCAGCAGCCAAGAAGGTACGGGGATGCCTTCCGAGCAGTACTTC TRBJ2-7 - TRBV4-3 few
CASSYSGPGGIYNEQFF TGTGCCAGCAGTTACTCGGGGCCAGGGGGTATCTACAATGAGCAGTTCTTC TRBJ2-1 TRBD1 TRBV6-2/TRBV6-3 -
CAIRGGQGDAGELFF TGTGCCATCAGAGGAGGACAGGGGGACGCCGGGGAGCTGTTTTTT TRBJ2-2 TRBD1 TRBV10-3 many
CASSPAGLRTDTQYF TGTGCCAGCTCACCCGCCGGGCTCCGCACAGATACGCAGTATTTT TRBJ2-3 - TRBV18 few
CSALPGRVGEWAKNIQYF TGCAGTGCCCTCCCCGGCAGGGTGGGGGAATGGGCCAAAAACATTCAGTACTTC TRBJ2-4 - TRBV20-1 few
CASSPIAGNEQFF TGTGCCAGCAGCCCGATAGCGGGCAATGAGCAGTTCTTC TRBJ2-1 TRBD2 TRBV2 -
CASSTSGGHYEQYF TGTGCCAGCAGTACTTCCGGGGGACACTACGAGCAGTACTTC TRBJ2-7 - TRBV6-6 many
CASSVTTGQYIQETQYF TGTGCCAGCAGCGTGACGACGGGACAGTACATCCAAGAGACCCAGTACTTC TRBJ2-5 TRBD1 TRBV9 -
CASSTVGTGPGELFF TGTGCCAGCAGTACTGTCGGGACAGGGCCTGGGGAGCTGTTTTTT TRBJ2-2 TRBD1 TRBV28 many
CASSQDRGVGTTGELFF TGCGCCAGCAGCCAAGATCGGGGGGTGGGGACCACCGGGGAGCTGTTTTTT TRBJ2-2 TRBD2 TRBV4-3 many
CASSLQRDRDTQYF TGTGCCAGCAGCCTCCAGCGGGATCGGGATACGCAGTATTTT TRBJ2-3 TRBD2 TRBV7-2 -
CAISEEGQGETGANVLTF TGTGCCATCAGTGAGGAGGGACAGGGAGAAACTGGGGCCAACGTCCTGACTTTC TRBJ2-6 TRBD1 TRBV10-3 few
CASSLVQGLGQPQHF TGTGCCAGCAGCTTAGTACAGGGGCTCGGTCAGCCCCAGCATTTT TRBJ1-5 TRBD1 TRBV7-2 -